Sequencing of this TCR beta chain was carried out in a study of shared clonotypes between healthy human individuals. Repertoires were generated with immunoSEQ multiplex PCR, while TCRdb's copy carries only in-frame clones and drops some. Of fewer than 850,000 clones in the sample, approximately 96% are singletons; the top ten hold under 0.3%. Positive CCR7 selection of CD45RO-negative cells yielded the naive CD8 cells, and terminally differentiated effector memory CD45RA+ cells were excluded. The V gene's germline CDR1 is SGDLS and CDR2 YYNGEE. Trimming took off 4 bases at V and 2 bases at J, with 18 bases between the two ends. The CDR3 loop spans 16 amino acids.

The sequenced sample consisted of naive CD8+ T cells sorted from blood. The chain employs TRBV9 and TRBJ2-5, with D tentatively TRBD1 (5 bases). This clonotype originated in a man aged 25 to 40 in good health. CDR3 amino acids: CASSLSSTDLQETQYF. In nucleotides, the CDR3 is TGTGCCAGCAGCCTGAGTTCGACAGACCTACAAGAGACCCAGTACTTC.